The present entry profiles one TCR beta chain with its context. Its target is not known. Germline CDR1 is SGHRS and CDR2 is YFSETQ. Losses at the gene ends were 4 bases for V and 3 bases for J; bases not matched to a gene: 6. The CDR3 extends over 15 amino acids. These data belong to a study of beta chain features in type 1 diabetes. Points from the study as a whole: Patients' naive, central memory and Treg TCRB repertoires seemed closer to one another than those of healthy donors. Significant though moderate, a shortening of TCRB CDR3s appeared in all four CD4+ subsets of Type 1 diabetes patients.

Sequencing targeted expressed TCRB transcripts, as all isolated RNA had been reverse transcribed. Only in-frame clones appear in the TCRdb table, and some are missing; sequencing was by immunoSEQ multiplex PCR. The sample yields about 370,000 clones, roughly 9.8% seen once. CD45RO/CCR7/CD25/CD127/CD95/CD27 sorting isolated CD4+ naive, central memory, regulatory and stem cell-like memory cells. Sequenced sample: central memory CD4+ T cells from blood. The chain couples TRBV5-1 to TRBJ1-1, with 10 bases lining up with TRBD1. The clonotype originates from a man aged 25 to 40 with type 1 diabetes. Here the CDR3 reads CASSPGQGFDTEAFF. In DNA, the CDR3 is TGCGCCAGCAGCCCGGGACAGGGGTTCGACACTGAAGCTTTCTTT. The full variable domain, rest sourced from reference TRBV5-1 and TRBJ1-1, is KAGVTQTPRYLIKTRGQQVTLSCSPISGHRSVSWYQQTPGQGLQFLFEYFSETQRNKGNFPGRFSGRQFSNSRSEMNVSTLELGDSALYLCASSPGQGFDTEAFFGQGTRLTVV.